Following are 16 T cell receptor beta chains from one sample sequenced in a study of blood T cell repertoires in COVID-19. Sequenced by immunoSEQ multiplex PCR; TCRdb stores in-frame clones only, minus some. Here the sample spans around 120,000 clones, around 79% being singletons. Sequencing was done on a sample of peripheral blood. These receptors originate from a man in his 70s with active or convalescent COVID-19.

The J gene is TRBJ1-4, the V gene TRBV6-5; D unclear. The germline V gene encodes CDR1 MNHEY and CDR2 SVGAGI. Trimming cost V 4 bases and J 0 bases, with 6 bases left between them. CDR3 length equals 14 residues. CDR3 loop: CASSFSTTNEKLFF. The CDR3, as DNA: TGTGCCAGCAGTTTCAGTACAACTAATGAAAAACTGTTTTTT.

The CDR3 DNA reads as TGTGCCAGCAGCCCAGAAGAGACCCAGTACTTC. This codes for CASSPEETQYF. The chain couples TRBV28 to TRBJ2-5; unclear D gene. The CDR3 spans 11 residues. Trimming left V 6 bases short and J 3 bases short, with 5 bases between. CDR1 and CDR2 from the germline V gene are MDHEN and SYDVKM.

The gene calls are TRBV27 and TRBJ2-7; 9 bases map to TRBD2. The CDR3 spans 14 residues. CDR1 is MNHEY, CDR2 SMNVEV, per germline (reference sequence). V gave up 2 bases and J gave up 6 bases; unmatched junction bases: 5. The CDR3 coding sequence is TGTGCCAGCAGTTTAAGGGGACTAGCATCCGAGCAGTACTTC. Encoded protein: CASSLRGLASEQYF.

This clone was found once. The CDR3 coding sequence is TGCGCCAGCAGCGTTACACAGGGGAACACTGAAGCTTTCTTT. Translating gives CASSVTQGNTEAFF. The chain combines TRBV5-1 with TRBJ1-1; D is possibly TRBD1 (6 bases). The CDR3 spans 14 residues. V lost 4 bases to trimming and J lost 1 base, with 11 bases between them. The germline CDR1 and CDR2 sequences are SGHRS and YFSETQ.

This chain links TRBV27 with TRBJ1-4; possibly TRBD1 for D (6 bases). Germline CDR1 is MNHEY and CDR2 is SMNVEV (reference sequence). The CDR3 covers 14 residues. The ends were cut back, 5 bases at V and 14 bases at J, with 21 bases in the middle. In DNA form, the CDR3 reads TGTGCCAGCAGTCAAGGGGGTCCTCGGGGATTGCTGTTTTTT. Amino acid sequence: CASSQGGPRGLLFF.

V is TRBV5-4 and J is TRBJ2-7, with D possibly being TRBD1 (7 bases). The CDR3 totals 15 residues. CDR1 is SGHNT, CDR2 YYREEE, per germline (reference sequence). The V end was cut by 0 bases, the J end by 1 base, with 11 bases between. The CDR3 reads CASSLDPGGSYEQYF. The DNA for the CDR3 is TGTGCCAGCAGCTTGGACCCAGGGGGGTCCTACGAGCAGTACTTC.

V gene TRBV9 combines with J gene TRBJ1-1, with 7 bases that match TRBD1. The CDR3 contains 15 residues. The V gene end was trimmed by 0 bases and the J gene end by 3 bases; junction bases not matched to a gene: 5. Germline CDR1 and CDR2: SGDLS and YYNGEE. The CDR3 DNA reads as TGTGCCAGCAGCGTAGGAGGGGGCGCGTACACTGAAGCTTTCTTT. Residues: CASSVGGGAYTEAFF.

The CDR3 nucleotides read TGTGCCAGCAGCCAAGGACAGGGGATAAGCTACGAGCAGTACTTC. It translates to CASSQGQGISYEQYF. The chain has TRBV4-2 and TRBJ2-7; 8 bases agree with TRBD1. This CDR3 has 15 amino acids. With V trimmed by 1 base and J by 3 bases, 5 bases remained unmatched. The V gene's germline CDR1 is LGHNA and CDR2 YNFKEQ.

The chain couples TRBV7-9 to TRBJ2-3; 7 nucleotides align to TRBD1. The CDR3 loop spans 14 amino acids. CDR1 and CDR2 from the germline V gene are SEHNR and FQNEAQ (reference sequence). V shed 5 bases, J shed 4 bases, and the junction held 6 bases outside the gene matches. CDR3 nucleotides: TGTGCCAGCAGCCCCGACAGGGACCCAGATACGCAGTATTTT. Residues: CASSPDRDPDTQYF. The entire variable domain, with the rest obtained from reference TRBV7-9 and TRBJ2-3, is as follows: DTGVSQNPRHKITKRGQNVTFRCDPISEHNRLYWYRQTLGQGPEFLTYFQNEAQLEKSRLLSDRFSAERPKGSFSTLEIQRTEQGDSAMYLCASSPDRDPDTQYFGPGTRLTVL.

The chain couples TRBV19 to TRBJ2-2, with a possible D match to TRBD2 (5 bases). Germline CDR1 reads LNHDA; CDR2 reads SQIVND (reference sequence). The CDR3 extends over 16 amino acids. V lost 3 bases and J lost 1, with 12 bases in between. In DNA, the CDR3 is TGTGCCAGTAGTATGCTGGAACGGGAGAACACCGGGGAGCTGTTTTTT. Amino acid sequence: CASSMLERENTGELFF. Complete variable domain (other parts from reference TRBV19 and TRBJ2-2): DGGITQSPKYLFRKEGQNVTLSCEQNLNHDAMYWYRQDPGQGLRLIYYSQIVNDFQKGDIAEGYSVSREKKESFPLTVTSAQKNPTAFYLCASSMLERENTGELFFGEGSRLTVL.

A few counts support this clone. The V call is TRBV11-2, the J call TRBJ2-2; D perhaps matches TRBD2 (6 bases). Looked up from germline, CDR1 is SGHAT and CDR2 is FQNNGV. The V and J ends lost 5 bases and 0 bases respectively, with 10 bases between them. This CDR3 has 15 residues. Here the CDR3 DNA reads TGTGCCAGCAGCCGCGGACTAACGAACACCGGGGAGCTGTTTTTT. Amino acid sequence: CASSRGLTNTGELFF.

The gene calls are TRBV5-1 and TRBJ1-1; 8 nucleotides line up with TRBD1. V shed 3 bases, J shed 3 bases, and the junction held 1 base outside the gene matches. Germline V gene data show CDR1 as SGHRS and CDR2 as YFSETQ. The CDR3 is made up of 13 amino acids. In DNA, the CDR3 is TGCGCCAGCAGCTCGACAGGGGACACTGAAGCTTTCTTT. It specifies CASSSTGDTEAFF.

The genes are TRBV15 and TRBJ2-7; D ambiguous. Germline values: CDR1 LNHNV, CDR2 YYDKDF (reference sequence). Trimming removed 0 bases at V and 1 base at J, with 10 bases between. This CDR3 is built from 15 residues. CDR3 in DNA: TGTGCCACCAGCAGAGATCTCAAGACATCCTACGAGCAGTACTTC. It is translated as CATSRDLKTSYEQYF.

This clone was counted once. The rearrangement joins TRBV6-5 to TRBJ1-2, with 10 bases lining up with TRBD1. V dropped 2 bases and J dropped 6; count of bases not matched to a gene: 3. The CDR3 covers 14 residues. CDR1 MNHEY and CDR2 SVGAGI come from the germline V gene. The CDR3 region is CASSYDRGRNGYTF. CDR3 coding DNA: TGTGCCAGCAGTTACGACAGGGGGCGAAATGGCTACACCTTC.

The V and J genes are TRBV3-1 (or the pseudogene TRBV3-2) and TRBJ1-2; 7 bases align to TRBD1. V shed 3 bases and J 6 bases; nucleotides not matched to a gene: 7. Germline values: CDR1 LGHDT, CDR2 YNNKEL (reference sequence). This CDR3 has 14 residues. The CDR3 sequence is CASSQTDRAHGYTF. The CDR3 region has the DNA TGTGCCAGCAGCCAGACCGACAGGGCTCATGGCTACACCTTC.

The chain links TRBV5-6 to TRBJ2-7, with TRBD1 matching over 8 bases. This CDR3 is 14 amino acids long. The germline V gene encodes CDR1 SGHDT and CDR2 YYEEEE. The trim removed 3 bases at V and 6 bases at J, leaving 8 bases unmatched. The CDR3 coding sequence is TGTGCCAGCAGCTCCGGGACAGGTCGGTTCGAGCAGTACTTC. It specifies CASSSGTGRFEQYF.